The source of this T cell receptor (beta chain) is a study of post-analysis software for immune sequencing data. Study at large: Some patients lacked subtype; others had relapsing-remitting, secondary progressive or progressive-relapsing disease.

Every TCR beta cDNA library bore unique molecular identifiers. Researchers reported some 500,000 cDNA molecules coming from 1 to 10 million T cells. TCRdb redid the calling of the PCR reads with MiXCR, one entry per CDR3 protein. The sample lists approximately 690,000 distinct CDR3 sequences; about 60% were seen once. Germline V gene data show CDR1 as SNHLY and CDR2 as FYNNEI. V gave up 10 bases and J gave up 1 base, with 16 bases separating them. The CDR3 has 14 residues. Findings of the study overall: In patients, TRBV5-6, TRBV5-1 and TRBV20-1 belonged to five TRBV segments found more frequently than in controls. Co-batched samples clustered tightly together by F measure. Significantly lower normalized Chao1 diversity was found in patients with multiple sclerosis relative to controls.

In this sample, this clonotype turned up once. Its cognate antigen is unknown. The sequencing sample was made of blood. The origin of this receptor is a girl aged 2-10 years with multiple sclerosis. This chain links TRBV2 with TRBJ1-1; no definite D call. CDR3 coding DNA: TGTGCCACCATAGGACGGAGACAGAACACTGAAGCTTTCTTT. Its translation: CATIGRRQNTEAFF.